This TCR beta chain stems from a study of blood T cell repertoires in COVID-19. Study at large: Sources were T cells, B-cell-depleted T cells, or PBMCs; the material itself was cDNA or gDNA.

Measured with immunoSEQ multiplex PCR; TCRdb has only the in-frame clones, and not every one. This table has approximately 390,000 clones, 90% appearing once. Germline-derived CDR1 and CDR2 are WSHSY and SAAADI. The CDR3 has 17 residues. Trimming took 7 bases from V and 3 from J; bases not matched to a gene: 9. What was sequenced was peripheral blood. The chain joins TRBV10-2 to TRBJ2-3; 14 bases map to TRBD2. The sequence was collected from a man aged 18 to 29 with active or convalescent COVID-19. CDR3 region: CASMTSGGAVGTDTQYF. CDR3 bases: TGCGCCAGCATGACTAGCGGGGGGGCCGTTGGGACAGATACGCAGTATTTT.